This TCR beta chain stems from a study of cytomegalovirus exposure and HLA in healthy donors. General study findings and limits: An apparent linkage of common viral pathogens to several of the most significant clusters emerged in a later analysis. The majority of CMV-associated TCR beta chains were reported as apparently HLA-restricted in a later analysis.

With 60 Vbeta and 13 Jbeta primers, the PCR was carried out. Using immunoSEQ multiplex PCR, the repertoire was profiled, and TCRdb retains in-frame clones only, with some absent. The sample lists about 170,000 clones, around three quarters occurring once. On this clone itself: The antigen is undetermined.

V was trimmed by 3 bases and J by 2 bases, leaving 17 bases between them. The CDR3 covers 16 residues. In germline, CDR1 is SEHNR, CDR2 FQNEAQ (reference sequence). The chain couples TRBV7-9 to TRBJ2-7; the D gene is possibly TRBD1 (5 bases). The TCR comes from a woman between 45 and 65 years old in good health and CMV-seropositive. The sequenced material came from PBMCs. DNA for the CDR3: TGTGCCAGCAGCTTTTTACCCGCCGACAGAACCTACGAGCAGTACTTC. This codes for CASSFLPADRTYEQYF.